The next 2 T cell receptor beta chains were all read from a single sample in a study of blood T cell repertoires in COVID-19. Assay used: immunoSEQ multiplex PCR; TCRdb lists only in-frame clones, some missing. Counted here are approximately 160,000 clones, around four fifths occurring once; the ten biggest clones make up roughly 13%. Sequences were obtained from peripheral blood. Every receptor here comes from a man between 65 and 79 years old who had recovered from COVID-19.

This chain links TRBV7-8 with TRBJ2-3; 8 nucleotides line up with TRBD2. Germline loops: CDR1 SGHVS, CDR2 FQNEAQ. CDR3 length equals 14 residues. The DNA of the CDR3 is TGTGCTGCCGGACTAGCCACCTTTTCAGATACGCAGTATTTT. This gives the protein CAAGLATFSDTQYF.

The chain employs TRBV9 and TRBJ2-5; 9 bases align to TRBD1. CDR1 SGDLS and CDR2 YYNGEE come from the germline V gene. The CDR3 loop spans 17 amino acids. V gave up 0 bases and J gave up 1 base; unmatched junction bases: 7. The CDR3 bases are TGTGCCAGCAGCGTAGCGCCAGACAGGGGGGCCCAAGAGACCCAGTACTTC. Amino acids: CASSVAPDRGAQETQYF. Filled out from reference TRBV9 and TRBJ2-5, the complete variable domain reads DSGVTQTPKHLITATGQRVTLRCSPRSGDLSVYWYQQSLDQGLQFLIQYYNGEERAKGNILERFSAQQFPDLHSELNLSSLELGDSALYFCASSVAPDRGAQETQYFGPGTRLLVL.